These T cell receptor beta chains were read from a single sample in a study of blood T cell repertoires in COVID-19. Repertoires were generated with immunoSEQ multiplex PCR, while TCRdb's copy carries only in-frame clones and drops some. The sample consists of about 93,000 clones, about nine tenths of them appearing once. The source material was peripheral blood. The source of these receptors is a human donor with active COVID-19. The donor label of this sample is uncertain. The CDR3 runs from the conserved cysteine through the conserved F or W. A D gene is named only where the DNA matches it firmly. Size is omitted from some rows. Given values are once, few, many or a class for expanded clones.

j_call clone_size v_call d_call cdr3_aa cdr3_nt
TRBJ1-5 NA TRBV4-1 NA CASSQDSAAGGPQHF TGCGCCAGCAGCCAAGATTCGGCAGCTGGCGGGCCCCAGCATTTT
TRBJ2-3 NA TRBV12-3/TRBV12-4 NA CASSSNILATQYF TGTGCCAGCAGTTCCAACATTCTTGCTACGCAGTATTTT
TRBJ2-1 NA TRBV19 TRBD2 CATHGGVYNEQFF TGTGCCACCCACGGGGGGGTGTACAATGAGCAGTTCTTC
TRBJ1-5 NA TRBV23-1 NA CASSQSGRQGYSNQPQHF TGCGCCAGCAGTCAATCGGGCAGGCAGGGGTATAGCAATCAGCCCCAGCATTTT
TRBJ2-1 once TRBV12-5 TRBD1 CASGHDHWTGQFF TGTGCTAGTGGTCACGACCACTGGACAGGGCAGTTCTTC
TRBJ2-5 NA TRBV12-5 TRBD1 CASGRGRQETQYF TGTGCTAGTGGGAGGGGGCGTCAAGAGACCCAGTACTTC
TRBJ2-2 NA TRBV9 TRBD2 CASSVGPSGGAFAGELFF TGTGCCAGCAGCGTAGGTCCTAGCGGGGGGGCTTTCGCCGGGGAGCTGTTTTTT
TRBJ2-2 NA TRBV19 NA CASSIRANTGELFF TGTGCCAGTAGTATAAGAGCAAACACCGGGGAGCTGTTTTTT
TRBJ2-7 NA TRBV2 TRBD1 CASSVQGEIFYEQYF TGTGCCAGCAGCGTGCAGGGGGAAATATTCTACGAGCAGTACTTC
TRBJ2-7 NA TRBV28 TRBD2 CASSPGGYSYEQYF TGTGCCAGCAGTCCCGGGGGGTACTCCTACGAGCAGTACTTC
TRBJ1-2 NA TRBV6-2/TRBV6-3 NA CASSYLRRDPNYGYTF TGTGCCAGCAGTTACTTGCGGAGAGACCCGAACTATGGCTACACCTTC
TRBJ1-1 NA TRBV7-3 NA CASSLFRETEAFF TGTGCCAGCAGCTTATTCCGGGAAACTGAAGCTTTCTTT
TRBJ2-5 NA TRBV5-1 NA CASSVTVLGGETQYF TGCGCCAGCAGCGTGACCGTACTAGGTGGGGAGACCCAGTACTTC
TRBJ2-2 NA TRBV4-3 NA CASSQESQAGSTGELFF TGCGCCAGCAGCCAAGAATCACAGGCCGGGAGCACCGGGGAGCTGTTTTTT
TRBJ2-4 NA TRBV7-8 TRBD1 CASSLMGRTGKSYRYF TGTGCCAGCAGCTTAATGGGACGGACAGGGAAGTCTTATCGGTACTTC
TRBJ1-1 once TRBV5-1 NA CASSLQGGTEAFF TGCGCCAGCAGCTTACAGGGTGGGACTGAAGCTTTCTTT
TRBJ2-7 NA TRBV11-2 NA CASSLTSNYEQYF TGTGCCAGCAGCTTGACAAGCAACTACGAGCAGTACTTC
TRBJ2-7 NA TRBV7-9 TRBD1 CASSWGQGAHEQYF TGTGCCAGCAGCTGGGGACAGGGGGCTCACGAGCAGTACTTC
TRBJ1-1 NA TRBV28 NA CASSLASSRWGRRTEAFF TGTGCCAGCAGTTTAGCTTCGTCGAGGTGGGGGCGCCGAACTGAAGCTTTCTTT
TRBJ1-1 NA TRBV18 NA CASSPQGGTNTEAFF TGTGCCAGCTCACCACAGGGAGGGACGAACACTGAAGCTTTCTTT
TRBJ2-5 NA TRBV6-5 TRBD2 CASSKAGWETQYF TGTGCCAGCAGCAAAGCGGGGTGGGAGACCCAGTACTTC
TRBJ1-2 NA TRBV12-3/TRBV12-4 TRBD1 CASTGVGNYGYTF TGTGCCAGTACAGGGGTGGGGAACTATGGCTACACCTTC
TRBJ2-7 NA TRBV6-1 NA CASSEAGTPIYEQYF TGTGCCAGCAGTGAAGCAGGGACACCAATCTACGAGCAGTACTTC
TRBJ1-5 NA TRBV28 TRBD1 CASSSQGNNQPQHF TGTGCCAGCAGTTCACAGGGGAATAATCAGCCCCAGCATTTT
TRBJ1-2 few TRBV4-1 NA CASSHPFADNRYGYTF TGCGCCAGCAGCCACCCCTTCGCGGACAACCGCTATGGCTACACCTTC
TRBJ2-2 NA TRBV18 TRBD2 CASSPTTSGGPTGELFF TGTGCCAGCTCACCAACCACTAGCGGGGGGCCCACCGGGGAGCTGTTTTTT
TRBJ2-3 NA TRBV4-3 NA CASSQENSAGWRGYF TGCGCCAGCAGCCAAGAAAATTCGGCCGGTTGGAGAGGGTATTTT
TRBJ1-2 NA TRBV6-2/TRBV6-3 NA CASSLDRNYGYTF TGTGCCAGCAGCCTGGACAGAAACTATGGCTACACCTTC
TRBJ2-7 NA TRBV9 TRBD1 CASSVIGDSSYEQYF TGTGCCAGCAGCGTAATCGGGGACAGCTCGTACGAGCAGTACTTC
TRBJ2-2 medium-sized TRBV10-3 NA CAVQDSPNTGELFF TGTGCCGTTCAGGACAGCCCGAACACCGGGGAGCTGTTTTTT
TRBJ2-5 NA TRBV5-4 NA CASSLLGGTGRRETQYF TGTGCCAGCAGCTTGTTGGGCGGGACCGGTCGGCGGGAGACCCAGTACTTC
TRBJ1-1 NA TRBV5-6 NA CASSLGGRLEAFF TGTGCCAGCAGCTTGGGGGGCAGGCTTGAAGCTTTCTTT
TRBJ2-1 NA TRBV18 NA CASSPPRRASYNEQFF TGTGCCAGCTCACCACCTCGCAGGGCCTCCTACAATGAGCAGTTCTTC
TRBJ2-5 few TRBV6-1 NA CASSEGSVKETQYF TGTGCCAGCAGTGAGGGTAGCGTAAAGGAGACCCAGTACTTC
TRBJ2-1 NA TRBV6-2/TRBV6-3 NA CASSYPRGGYNEQFF TGTGCCAGCAGTTACCCAAGAGGGGGATACAATGAGCAGTTCTTC